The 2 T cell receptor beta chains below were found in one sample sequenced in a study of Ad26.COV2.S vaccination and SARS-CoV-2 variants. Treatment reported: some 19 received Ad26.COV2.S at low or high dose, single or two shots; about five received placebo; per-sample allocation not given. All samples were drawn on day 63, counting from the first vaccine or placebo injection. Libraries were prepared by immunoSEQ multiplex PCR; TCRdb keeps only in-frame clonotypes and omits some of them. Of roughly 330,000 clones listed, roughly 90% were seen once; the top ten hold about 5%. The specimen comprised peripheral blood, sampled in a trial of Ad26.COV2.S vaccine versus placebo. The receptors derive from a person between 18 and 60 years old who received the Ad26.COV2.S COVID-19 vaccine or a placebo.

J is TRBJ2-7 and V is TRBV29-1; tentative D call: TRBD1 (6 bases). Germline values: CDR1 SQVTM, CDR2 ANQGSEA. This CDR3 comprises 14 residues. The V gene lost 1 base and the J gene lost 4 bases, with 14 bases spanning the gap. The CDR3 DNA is TGCAGCGTTGAAGCGGCAGGGGTTAGGTACGAGCAGTACTTC. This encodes CSVEAAGVRYEQYF.

The CDR3, as DNA: TGTGCCAGTCAGGGGGCCAGGGTAGAGGAGCAGTTCTTC. Translation: CASQGARVEEQFF. This chain connects TRBV27 to TRBJ2-1, with TRBD1 matching 8 bases. Germline CDR1 MNHEY, CDR2 SMNVEV (reference sequence). This CDR3 is 13 amino acids long. J was trimmed by 10 bases and V by 9 bases; bases with no gene match: 11.